This T cell receptor (beta chain) was observed in a study of T cell changes during pregnancy in multiple sclerosis. Using immunoSEQ multiplex PCR, the repertoire was profiled, and TCRdb retains in-frame clones only, with some absent. The sample includes some 11,000 clones, 85% to 90% of them seen just once. CDR3 size: 15 residues. CDR1 and CDR2 (germline): SGHDN, FVKESK. V was pared by 3 bases and J by 4 bases, with 13 bases between. The chain combines TRBV14 with TRBJ2-1, with D unresolved. The sample consisted of CD8+ T cells from peripheral blood mononuclear cells, taken in the second trimester of pregnancy. The TCR sequence derives from a female donor in good health, enrolled as a control in a pregnancy study. The CDR3 nucleotides are TGTGCCAGCAGCCACCATAGTCCACCGTACAATGAGCAGTTCTTC. Encoded protein: CASSHHSPPYNEQFF.